These 14 T cell receptor beta chains were sequenced from one sample in a study of regulatory T cells in long-lasting Graves disease. Arm-PCR with iRepertoire HTBI primers amplified the CDR3 regions for these TCR beta libraries. TCRdb reprocessed the multiplex PCR reads via MiXCR and lists one record per CDR3 protein. The repertoire holds nearly 350,000 distinct CDR3 sequences, with around 20% as singletons. The sample's time point: persistent/refractory GD, antithyroid drugs over 5 years with positive TRAb. The TCR library was prepared using RNA isolated from PBMCs. The material was peripheral blood mononuclear cells (PBMCs), obtained when the disease was refractory, from a patient treated with antithyroid drugs. These receptor sequences come from a female donor with Graves disease.

This clonotype has ten or more counts. CDR3 region: CASSYPAPGFYGYTF. CDR3 coding DNA: TGTGCCAGCAGTTACCCGGCGCCGGGGTTCTATGGCTACACCTTC. J is TRBJ1-2 and V is TRBV6-5; D call uncertain. Germline values: CDR1 MNHEY, CDR2 SVGAGI. This CDR3 is built from 15 residues. The V and J ends lost 2 bases and 4 bases respectively, with 14 bases between them.

This clonotype was recorded many times. The J gene is TRBJ1-2, the V gene TRBV28, with 7 bases that match TRBD1. CDR1 is MDHEN and CDR2 is SYDVKM in the germline V gene. CDR3 length equals 14 residues. V shed 6 bases, J shed 0 bases, and the junction held 4 bases outside the gene matches. CDR3 in amino acids: CASSRQGPNYGYTF. CDR3 bases: TGTGCCAGCAGCCGACAGGGACCTAACTATGGCTACACCTTC.

The sample holds a few counts of this clonotype. The chain employs TRBV28 and TRBJ2-7, with 8 bases matching TRBD1. Looked up from germline, CDR1 is MDHEN and CDR2 is SYDVKM. Trimming at V came to 2 bases and at J to 5 bases, leaving 8 bases not matched to a gene. There are 15 residues in the CDR3. CDR3 bases: TGTGCCAGCAGTTTAACTGACAGGGGAGACAACGAGCAGTACTTC. It translates to CASSLTDRGDNEQYF.

This clonotype was counted a few times. This CDR3 is CASSEALQSSTDTQYF. CDR3 nucleotides: TGTGCCAGCAGTGAAGCCTTGCAGTCGAGTACAGATACGCAGTATTTT. The chain combines TRBV6-1 with TRBJ2-3; unclear D gene. The CDR3 contains 16 residues. In germline, CDR1 is MNHNS, CDR2 SASEGT. V lost 0 bases and J lost 3, with 13 bases in between.

This clonotype was counted ten times or more. This chain joins TRBV6-1 and TRBJ2-7, with 7 bases that match TRBD1. V was pared by 6 bases and J by 4 bases, with 6 bases of the junction left unmatched. The CDR3 is 13 residues long. The germline V gene has CDR1 MNHNS and CDR2 SASEGT. CDR3 sequence (DNA): TGTGCCAGCAGCACCGGGACAGCTTACGAGCAGTACTTC. Protein: CASSTGTAYEQYF.

This clonotype was seen repeatedly, ten times or more. A junction boundary mismatches the germline segment, possibly from a read error. The chain combines TRBV2 with TRBJ2-7; D call uncertain. This CDR3 region has 13 residues. In germline, CDR1 is SNHLY, CDR2 FYNNEI. The CDR3 sequence: CASREGRLHEQYF. The CDR3 DNA sequence: TGTGCCAGCAGGGAAGGGCGCCTCCACGAGCAGTACTTC.

This clonotype has ten or more counts. The V gene is TRBV3-1, the J gene TRBJ2-2, with D possibly being TRBD1 (5 bases). Germline assignment: CDR1 LGHDT and CDR2 YNNKEL (reference sequence). CDR3 length: 16 residues. Deletions cut 2 bases from V and 3 bases from J, with 13 bases between. For the CDR3, the DNA is TGTGCCAGCAGCCAAAGGGCAGGGTGGGACACCGGGGAGCTGTTTTTT. Translated: CASSQRAGWDTGELFF.

The CDR3 here is CSARGGGASETQYF. The CDR3 nucleotides read TGCAGTGCTAGGGGGGGGGGGGCCTCGGAGACCCAGTACTTC. The chain combines TRBV20-1 with TRBJ2-5; weak D call: TRBD2 (7 bases). Deletions cut 3 bases from V and 5 bases from J, with 16 bases between. CDR3 length equals 14 residues. Germline lookup yields CDR1 DFQATT and CDR2 SNEGSKA (reference sequence).

This clonotype was counted at least ten times. This chain connects TRBV5-4 to TRBJ1-2; possible D gene TRBD1, 5 bases. Trimming stripped 6 bases from V and 5 bases from J, with 14 bases between. Germline-derived CDR1 and CDR2 are SGHNT and YYREEE (reference sequence). The CDR3 covers 13 residues. As DNA, the CDR3 is TGTGCCAGCACCCCTCAGGGATTGTATGGCTACACCTTC. Residues: CASTPQGLYGYTF.

V usage is TRBV5-8 and J usage is TRBJ1-6; D is undetermined. Trimming shortened V by 0 bases and J by 1 base, and 8 bases separated the two germline ends. The germline V gene encodes CDR1 SGHTS and CDR2 YDEGEE. CDR3 length: 16 residues. The CDR3: CASSLAYGSYNSPLHF. CDR3 DNA: TGTGCCAGCAGCTTGGCTTACGGATCCTATAATTCACCCCTCCACTTT.

This clonotype was seen a handful of times. V and J are TRBV20-1 and TRBJ1-1; 9 bases are shared with TRBD1. This CDR3 spans 15 amino acids. Trimming at V came to 3 bases and at J to 10 bases, leaving 15 bases not matched to a gene. From germline, CDR1 is DFQATT and CDR2 SNEGSKA (reference sequence). This chain's CDR3 is CSASPQGASRLGAFF. The DNA of the CDR3 is TGCAGTGCTAGTCCACAGGGGGCGTCTAGGTTAGGAGCTTTCTTT.

The J gene is TRBJ2-5, the V gene TRBV18; D is undetermined. Trimming shortened V by 2 bases and J by 1 base, and 14 bases separated the two germline ends. This CDR3 spans 16 amino acids. Germline assignment: CDR1 KGHSH and CDR2 LQKENI. Written as DNA, the CDR3 is TGTGCCAGCTCACCAAGATGGGATGGCAGCCAAGAGACCCAGTACTTC. This gives the protein CASSPRWDGSQETQYF.

CDR3 sequence (DNA): TGTGCCAGTAGTATAGTTCCCCAAGAGACCCAGTACTTC. Its protein product is CASSIVPQETQYF. The chain employs TRBV19 and TRBJ2-5; no reliable D call. Germline V gene sequence: CDR1 LNHDA, CDR2 SQIVND (reference sequence). V was shortened by 1 base and J by 1 base, with 4 bases between the two germline ends. The CDR3 loop spans 13 amino acids.

This clonotype was observed at least ten times. The DNA for the CDR3 is TGCAGCGTCTGGACAGGGAGGGGTTACGAGCAGTACTTC. Translation gives CSVWTGRGYEQYF. This chain links TRBV29-1 with TRBJ2-7; the D gene is possibly TRBD1 (8 bases). The CDR3 is 13 residues long. Germline V gene sequence: CDR1 SQVTM, CDR2 ANQGSEA. The ends were cut back, 6 bases at V and 4 bases at J, with 16 bases in the middle.